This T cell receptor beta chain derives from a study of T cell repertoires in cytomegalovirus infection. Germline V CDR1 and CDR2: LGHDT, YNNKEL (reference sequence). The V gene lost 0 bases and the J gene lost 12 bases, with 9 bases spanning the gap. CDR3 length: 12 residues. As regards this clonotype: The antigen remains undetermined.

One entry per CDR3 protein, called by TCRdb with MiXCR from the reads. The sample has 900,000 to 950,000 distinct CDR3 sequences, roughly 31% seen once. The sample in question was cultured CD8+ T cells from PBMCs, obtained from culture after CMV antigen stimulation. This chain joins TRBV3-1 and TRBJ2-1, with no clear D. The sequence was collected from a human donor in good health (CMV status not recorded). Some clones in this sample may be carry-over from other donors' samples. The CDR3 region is CASSQEGWMQFF. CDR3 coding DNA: TGTGCCAGCAGCCAAGAGGGGTGGATGCAGTTCTTC.